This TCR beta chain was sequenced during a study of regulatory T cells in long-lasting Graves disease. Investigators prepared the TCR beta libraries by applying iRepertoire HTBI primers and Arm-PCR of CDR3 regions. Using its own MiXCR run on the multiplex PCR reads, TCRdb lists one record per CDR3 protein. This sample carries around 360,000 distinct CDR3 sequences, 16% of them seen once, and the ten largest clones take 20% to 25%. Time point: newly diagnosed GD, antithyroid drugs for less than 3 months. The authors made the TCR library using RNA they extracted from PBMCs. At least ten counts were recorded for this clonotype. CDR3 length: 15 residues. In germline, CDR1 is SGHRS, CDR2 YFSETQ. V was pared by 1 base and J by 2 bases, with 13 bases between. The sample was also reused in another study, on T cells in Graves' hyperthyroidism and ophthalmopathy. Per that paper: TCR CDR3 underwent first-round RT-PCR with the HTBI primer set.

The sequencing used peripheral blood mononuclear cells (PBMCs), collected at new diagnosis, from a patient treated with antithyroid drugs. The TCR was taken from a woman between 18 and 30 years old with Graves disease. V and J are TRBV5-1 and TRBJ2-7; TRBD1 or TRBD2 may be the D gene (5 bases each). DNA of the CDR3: TGCGCCAGCAGCTTGCGGACACCGACTACCTACGAGCAGTACTTC. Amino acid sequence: CASSLRTPTTYEQYF. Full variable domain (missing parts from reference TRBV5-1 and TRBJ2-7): KAGVTQTPRYLIKTRGQQVTLSCSPISGHRSVSWYQQTPGQGLQFLFEYFSETQRNKGNFPGRFSGRQFSNSRSEMNVSTLELGDSALYLCASSLRTPTTYEQYFGPGTRLTVT.